This T cell receptor beta chain was captured in a study of molecular identifiers for immune sequencing clone quantification. The CDR3 has 13 amino acids. V was shortened by 0 bases and J by 3 bases, with 8 bases between the two germline ends. From germline, CDR1 is SQVTM and CDR2 ANQGSEA. Each CDR3 protein gets one entry after TCRdb re-called the PCR reads with MiXCR. This repertoire shows some 96,000 distinct CDR3 sequences, more than 20% found once; its top ten account for about 0.99%. From around 20,000 to 1,000,000 sorted cells, naive CD8 libraries were generated with 10%, 30% or 50% RNA. In this sample, this clonotype turned up many times.

What was sequenced was naive CD8+ T cells from blood, with Jurkat cell RNA spiked in. Subset specified: FACS-sorted CD8+CD4-CCR7+CD45RA+ naive T cells. The clonotype comes from a human donor in good health. Some libraries in this study had Jurkat cell RNA spiked in. The chain employs TRBV29-1 and TRBJ1-1; no firm D call. CDR3 nucleotide sequence: TGCAGCGTTGAAGACCCTCCGGACACTGAAGCTTTCTTT. Translating it yields CSVEDPPDTEAFF. Variable domain in full (rest from reference TRBV29-1 and TRBJ1-1): SAVISQKPSRDICQRGTSLTIQCQVDSQVTMMFWYRQQPGQSLTLIATANQGSEATYESGFVIDKFPISRPNLTFSTLTVSNMSPEDSSIYLCSVEDPPDTEAFFGQGTRLTVV.